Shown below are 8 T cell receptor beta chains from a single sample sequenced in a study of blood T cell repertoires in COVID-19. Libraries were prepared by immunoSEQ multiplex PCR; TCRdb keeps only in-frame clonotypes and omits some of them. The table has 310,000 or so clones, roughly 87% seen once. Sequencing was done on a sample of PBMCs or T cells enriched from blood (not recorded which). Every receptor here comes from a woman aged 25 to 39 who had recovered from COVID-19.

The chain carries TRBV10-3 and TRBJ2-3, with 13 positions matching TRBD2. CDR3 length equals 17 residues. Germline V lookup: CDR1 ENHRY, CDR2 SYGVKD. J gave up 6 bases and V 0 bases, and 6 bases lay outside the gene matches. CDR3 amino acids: CAISESGTSGAADTQYF. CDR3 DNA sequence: TGTGCCATCAGTGAGTCGGGGACTAGCGGGGCTGCCGATACGCAGTATTTT.

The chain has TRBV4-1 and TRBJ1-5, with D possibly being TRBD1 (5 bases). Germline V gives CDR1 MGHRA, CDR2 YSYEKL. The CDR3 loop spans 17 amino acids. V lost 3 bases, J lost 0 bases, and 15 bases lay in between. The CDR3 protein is CASSQGGDPYSNQPQHF. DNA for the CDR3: TGCGCCAGCAGCCAGGGGGGGGACCCCTATAGCAATCAGCCCCAGCATTTT.

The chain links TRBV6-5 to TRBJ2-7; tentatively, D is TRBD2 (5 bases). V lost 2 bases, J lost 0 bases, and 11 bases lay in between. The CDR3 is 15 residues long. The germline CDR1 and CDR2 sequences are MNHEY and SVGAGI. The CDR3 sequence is CASSYDGTSSYEQYF. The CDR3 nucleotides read TGTGCCAGCAGTTACGACGGAACTAGCTCCTACGAGCAGTACTTC.

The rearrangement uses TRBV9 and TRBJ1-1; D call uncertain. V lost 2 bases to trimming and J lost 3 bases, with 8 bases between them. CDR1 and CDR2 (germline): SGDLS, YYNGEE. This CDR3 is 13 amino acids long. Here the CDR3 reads CASSVGPDTEAFF. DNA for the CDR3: TGTGCCAGCAGCGTTGGGCCGGACACTGAAGCTTTCTTT.

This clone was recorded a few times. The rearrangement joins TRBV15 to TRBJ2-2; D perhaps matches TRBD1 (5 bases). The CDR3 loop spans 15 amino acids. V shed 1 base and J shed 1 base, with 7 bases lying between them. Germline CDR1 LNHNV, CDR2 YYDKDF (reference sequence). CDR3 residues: CATSRGQGNTGELFF. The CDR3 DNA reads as TGTGCCACCAGCAGAGGGCAGGGGAACACCGGGGAGCTGTTTTTT.

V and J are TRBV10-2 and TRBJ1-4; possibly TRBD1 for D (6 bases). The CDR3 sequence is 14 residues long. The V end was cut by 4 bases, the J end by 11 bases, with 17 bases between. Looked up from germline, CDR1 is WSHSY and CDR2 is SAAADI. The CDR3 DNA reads TGCGCCAGCAGTGGGGGTCAGGGGCAGGGGAAACTGTTTTTT. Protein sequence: CASSGGQGQGKLFF.

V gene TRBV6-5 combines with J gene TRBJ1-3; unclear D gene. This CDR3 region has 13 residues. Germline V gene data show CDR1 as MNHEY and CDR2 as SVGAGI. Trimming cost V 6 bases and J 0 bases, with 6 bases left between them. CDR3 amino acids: CASSQASGNTIYF. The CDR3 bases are TGTGCCAGCAGCCAGGCCTCTGGAAACACCATATATTTT.

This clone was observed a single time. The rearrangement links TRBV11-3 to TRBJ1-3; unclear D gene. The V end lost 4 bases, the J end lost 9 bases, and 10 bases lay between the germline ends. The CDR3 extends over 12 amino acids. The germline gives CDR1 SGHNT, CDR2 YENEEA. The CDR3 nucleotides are TGTGCCAGCAGCTACCCGGGAGGCACCATATATTTT. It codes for CASSYPGGTIYF.